This passage covers 25 T cell receptor beta chains from one sample sequenced in a study of blood T cell repertoires in COVID-19. Here immunoSEQ multiplex PCR was the method, and the copy in TCRdb shows in-frame clones only, minus some. The sample lists just over 300,000 clones, about nine tenths seen once, with 2% to 3% in the top ten. Sequencing input: peripheral blood. Receptors were obtained from a young man with active or convalescent COVID-19.

This sequence joins TRBV7-9 and TRBJ1-1, with D tentatively TRBD1 (5 bases). CDR1 and CDR2 from the germline V gene are SEHNR and FQNEAQ (reference sequence). The CDR3 loop spans 15 amino acids. The ends were cut back, 5 bases at V and 5 bases at J, with 18 bases in the middle. The CDR3, as DNA: TGTGCCAGCAGCCAAGCTCCCTTGGGGGGAACTGAAGCTTTCTTT. Translation gives CASSQAPLGGTEAFF. The full variable domain, its missing parts supplied by reference TRBV7-9 and TRBJ1-1, is DTGVSQNPRHKITKRGQNVTFRCDPISEHNRLYWYRQTLGQGPEFLTYFQNEAQLEKSRLLSDRFSAERPKGSFSTLEIQRTEQGDSAMYLCASSQAPLGGTEAFFGQGTRLTVV.

The rearrangement joins TRBV4-3 to TRBJ2-2, with TRBD2 matching 9 bases. Germline-derived CDR1 and CDR2 are LGHNA and YSLEER. The length of the CDR3 is 16 residues. V lost 4 bases and J lost 3; bases outside the gene matches: 6. This CDR3 reads CASSPLAGADTGELFF. CDR3 sequence (DNA): TGCGCCAGCAGCCCCTTAGCGGGGGCGGACACCGGGGAGCTGTTTTTT.

V usage is TRBV7-6 and J usage is TRBJ1-4; perhaps TRBD1 as D (6 bases). Germline V gene lookup returns CDR1 SGHVS and CDR2 FNYEAQ. The CDR3 is made up of 14 amino acids. The V end was cut by 5 bases, the J end by 7 bases, with 14 bases between. CDR3 in amino acids: CASSQTGSGEKLFF. The CDR3, as DNA: TGTGCCAGCAGCCAGACAGGTTCTGGTGAAAAACTGTTTTTT.

The chain joins TRBV18 to TRBJ1-6, with a possible D match to TRBD1 (5 bases). CDR1 is KGHSH and CDR2 is LQKENI in the germline V gene. V was clipped by 3 bases and J by 4 bases, with 10 bases between them. This CDR3 spans 15 amino acids. The CDR3 loop is CASSPTQGYNSPLHF. In DNA, the CDR3 is TGTGCCAGCTCACCTACTCAGGGTTATAATTCACCCCTCCACTTT. The full variable domain, with the rest looked up from reference TRBV18 and TRBJ1-6, is NAGVMQNPRHLVRRRGQEARLRCSPMKGHSHVYWYRQLPEEGLKFMVYLQKENIIDESGMPKERFSAEFPKEGPSILRIQQVVRGDSAAYFCASSPTQGYNSPLHFGNGTRLTVT.

The chain's CDR3 is CASSGEGIHEQYF. Written as DNA, the CDR3 is TGCGCCAGCAGTGGGGAGGGGATCCACGAGCAGTACTTC. V gene TRBV10-1 combines with J gene TRBJ2-7, with TRBD2 matching over 7 bases. There are 13 residues in the CDR3. From germline, CDR1 is WNHNN and CDR2 SYGVQD (reference sequence). J was trimmed by 5 bases and V by 4 bases; bases with no gene match: 5.

The V call is TRBV28, the J call TRBJ2-1; no clear D gene. The CDR3 length is 15 residues. Per germline, CDR1 MDHEN and CDR2 SYDVKM. V was shortened by 4 bases and J by 5 bases, with 15 bases between the two germline ends. CDR3 sequence (DNA): TGTGCCAGCAGTTCCATTGGGTTGCGGAACAATGAGCAGTTCTTC. Its protein is CASSSIGLRNNEQFF. The whole variable domain, remainder taken from reference TRBV28 and TRBJ2-1, is DVKVTQSSRYLVKRTGEKVFLECVQDMDHENMFWYRQDPGLGLRLIYFSYDVKMKEKGDIPEGYSVSREKKERFSLILESASTNQTSMYLCASSSIGLRNNEQFFGPGTRLTVL.

The chain has TRBV18 and TRBJ2-7, with 9 nucleotides matching TRBD1. V was pared by 3 bases and J by 3 bases, with 12 bases of the junction left unmatched. The CDR3 totals 17 residues. Germline CDR1 KGHSH, CDR2 LQKENI. The CDR3 loop is CASSPLMIGTGNYEQYF. Written as DNA, the CDR3 is TGTGCCAGCTCACCTTTGATGATCGGGACAGGGAACTACGAGCAGTACTTC.

The CDR3 nucleotides are TGTGCCACCAGTGACGGGACAGACAGCGAGCAGTACTTC. This gives the protein CATSDGTDSEQYF. The chain has TRBV24-1 and TRBJ2-7; 7 bases line up with TRBD1. Looked up from germline, CDR1 is KGHDR and CDR2 is SFDVKD. The CDR3 has 13 residues. J was trimmed by 6 bases and V by 4 bases; bases with no gene match: 5.

The CDR3 sequence is CASSWGGWDQPQHF. The CDR3 nucleotides are TGTGCCAGCAGCTGGGGGGGTTGGGATCAGCCCCAGCATTTT. This rearrangement joins TRBV5-6 to TRBJ1-5; possibly TRBD1 for D (5 bases). V was trimmed by 3 bases and J by 5 bases, leaving 12 bases between them. The CDR3 extends over 14 amino acids. Germline CDR1 and CDR2: SGHDT and YYEEEE. Together with reference TRBV5-6 and TRBJ1-5, the CDR3 gives the full variable domain: DAGVTQSPTHLIKTRGQQVTLRCSPKSGHDTVSWYQQALGQGPQFIFQYYEEEERQRGNFPDRFSGHQFPNYSSELNVNALLLGDSALYLCASSWGGWDQPQHFGDGTRLSIL.

The chain combines TRBV4-3 with TRBJ2-7; 8 bases match TRBD1. Germline CDR1 LGHNA, CDR2 YSLEER. The ends lost 0 bases at V and 5 bases at J; junction bases unmatched: 12. The CDR3 runs 17 residues. CDR3 sequence: CASSQEAGGGYIDEQYF. CDR3 bases: TGCGCCAGCAGCCAAGAGGCAGGGGGCGGGTATATTGACGAGCAGTACTTC.

The table lists this clone with a count of one. J is TRBJ2-1 and V is TRBV13; D gene ambiguous. This CDR3 contains 13 residues. Per germline, CDR1 PRHDT and CDR2 FYEKMQ (reference sequence). Trimming took 3 bases from V and 12 from J, leaving 15 bases between them. Here the CDR3 reads CASSFSVRRGQFF. The DNA for the CDR3 is TGTGCCAGCAGCTTCAGCGTGCGGCGAGGGCAGTTCTTC.

The V and J genes are TRBV6-1 and TRBJ2-7; D not resolved. Per germline, CDR1 MNHNS and CDR2 SASEGT. V lost 2 bases to trimming and J lost 0 bases, with 8 bases between them. The CDR3 length is 14 residues. As DNA, the CDR3 is TGTGCCAGCAGTGAATCGGGTTCCTCCTACGAGCAGTACTTC. This sequence encodes CASSESGSSYEQYF.

The chain employs TRBV19 and TRBJ1-3; D may be TRBD1 (5 bases). CDR1 and CDR2 from the germline V gene are LNHDA and SQIVND (reference sequence). The CDR3 is 16 residues long. The V gene lost 3 bases and the J gene lost 0 bases, with 12 bases spanning the gap. The CDR3 nucleotides are TGTGCCAGTAGTATCGATAGGGGATACTCTGGAAACACCATATATTTT. Translating it yields CASSIDRGYSGNTIYF.

This chain links TRBV11-2 with TRBJ2-5; a weak D match, TRBD2 (5 bases). The CDR3 is made up of 15 amino acids. Germline loops: CDR1 SGHAT, CDR2 FQNNGV. V was clipped by 0 bases and J by 2 bases, with 10 bases between them. This CDR3 is CASSLEGAWQETQYF. In nucleotides, the CDR3 is TGTGCCAGCAGCTTAGAGGGAGCATGGCAAGAGACCCAGTACTTC.

This sequence joins TRBV19 and TRBJ2-2; 9 nucleotides agree with TRBD1. CDR3 length: 14 amino acids. With 5 bases clipped from V and 5 bases from J, the junction kept 3 bases outside the gene matches. CDR1 and CDR2 from the germline V gene are LNHDA and SQIVND (reference sequence). The CDR3 DNA is TGTGCCAGTAGTCCGGGACAGGGAACCGGGGAGCTGTTTTTT. Its protein product is CASSPGQGTGELFF. Supplemented by reference TRBV19 and TRBJ2-2, the full variable domain reads DGGITQSPKYLFRKEGQNVTLSCEQNLNHDAMYWYRQDPGQGLRLIYYSQIVNDFQKGDIAEGYSVSREKKESFPLTVTSAQKNPTAFYLCASSPGQGTGELFFGEGSRLTVL.

The rearrangement links TRBV5-6 to TRBJ1-1; D ambiguous. Trimming pared 1 base from V and 8 bases from J, leaving 9 bases between. The CDR3 consists of 12 residues. Per germline, CDR1 SGHDT and CDR2 YYEEEE. The CDR3 nucleotides read TGTGCCAGCAGCTTGACTCTGTCAGAAGCTTTCTTT. Amino acids: CASSLTLSEAFF.

The rearrangement links TRBV7-9 to TRBJ1-1, with D uncertain. Germline V CDR1 and CDR2: SEHNR, FQNEAQ (reference sequence). The CDR3 contains 13 residues. The ends were cut back, 8 bases at V and 0 bases at J, with 10 bases in the middle. The chain's CDR3 is CASFPGVNTEAFF. The CDR3 DNA is TGTGCCAGCTTTCCAGGCGTGAACACTGAAGCTTTCTTT.

V gene TRBV27 combines with J gene TRBJ1-1; D not certain. The CDR3 totals 14 residues. Between the trimmed V and J ends, which lost 2 bases and 1 base, there was a span of 8 bases. Germline CDR1 reads MNHEY; CDR2 reads SMNVEV (reference sequence). The CDR3 coding sequence is TGTGCCAGCAGTTTACTGGTCGGGAACACTGAAGCTTTCTTT. Its protein product is CASSLLVGNTEAFF.

This clone was seen a few times. The V gene is TRBV21-1, the J gene TRBJ2-1; the tabulated D call, TRBD1, remains unverified against the DNA. TRBV21-1 is a known pseudogene. This CDR3 is built from 16 residues. In DNA form, the CDR3 reads TGTGCCAGCACCAAAAGGAAGGACAGGGCCTACAATGAGCAGTTCTTC. Translating gives CASTKRKDRAYNEQFF.

This sequence joins TRBV18 and TRBJ2-3; D is uncertain. Per the germline V gene, CDR1 is KGHSH and CDR2 is LQKENI. The CDR3 is 13 amino acids. Trimming pared 3 bases from V and 4 bases from J, leaving 8 bases between. DNA for the CDR3: TGTGCCAGCTCACCGGCGGCGTCAGATACGCAGTATTTT. Protein sequence: CASSPAASDTQYF.

Only one count was recorded for this clone. The chain has TRBV5-1 and TRBJ2-3, with D possibly TRBD2 on 5 matching bases. Germline lookup yields CDR1 SGHRS and CDR2 YFSETQ. V shed 6 bases and J shed 4 bases, with 15 bases lying between them. The CDR3 extends over 14 amino acids. CDR3: CASTTDTAADTQYF. The CDR3 coding sequence is TGCGCCAGCACGACCGACACAGCGGCAGATACGCAGTATTTT.

This clone has a single count. The same CDR3 can be traced to other DNA sequences in this sample. The J gene is TRBJ2-7, the V gene TRBV11-2; 7 bases line up with TRBD1. CDR1 is SGHAT, CDR2 FQNNGV, per germline. The ends lost 1 base at V and 2 bases at J; junction bases unmatched: 2. There are 14 residues in the CDR3. CDR3 in amino acids: CASSLVTGAYEQYF. The CDR3, as DNA: TGTGCCAGCAGCTTAGTCACAGGGGCCTACGAGCAGTACTTC.

This clone showed up just a few times. This chain joins TRBV28 and TRBJ1-3, with 10 bases lining up with TRBD1. Germline values: CDR1 MDHEN, CDR2 SYDVKM. Losses at the gene ends were 6 bases for V and 6 bases for J; bases not matched to a gene: 5. The CDR3 length is 14 residues. In DNA form, the CDR3 reads TGTGCCAGCAGAGAGACAGGGGGCACAAACACCATATATTTT. This encodes CASRETGGTNTIYF.

The chain combines TRBV5-4 with TRBJ2-7; D is ambiguous. This CDR3 has 14 amino acids. CDR1 SGHNT and CDR2 YYREEE come from the germline V gene (reference sequence). With 0 bases removed from V and 4 bases from J, the gap between germline ends came to 11 bases. The CDR3 DNA reads TGTGCCAGCAGCTTGGGGGCCTCAACATACGAGCAGTACTTC. The encoded protein is CASSLGASTYEQYF. Combining the CDR3 with reference TRBV5-4 and TRBJ2-7 gives the whole variable domain ETGVTQSPTHLIKTRGQQVTLRCSSQSGHNTVSWYQQALGQGPQFIFQYYREEENGRGNFPPRFSGLQFPNYSSELNVNALELDDSALYLCASSLGASTYEQYFGPGTRLTVT.

The chain has TRBV4-3 and TRBJ2-7; a weak D match, TRBD2 (5 bases). The CDR3 contains 18 residues. Germline V gene lookup returns CDR1 LGHNA and CDR2 YSLEER. V lost 0 bases, J lost 2 bases, and 20 bases lay in between. The CDR3 DNA reads as TGCGCCAGCAGCCAAGATTTACACCCGGCGGGCACTACCTACGAGCAGTACTTC. Its protein product is CASSQDLHPAGTTYEQYF.